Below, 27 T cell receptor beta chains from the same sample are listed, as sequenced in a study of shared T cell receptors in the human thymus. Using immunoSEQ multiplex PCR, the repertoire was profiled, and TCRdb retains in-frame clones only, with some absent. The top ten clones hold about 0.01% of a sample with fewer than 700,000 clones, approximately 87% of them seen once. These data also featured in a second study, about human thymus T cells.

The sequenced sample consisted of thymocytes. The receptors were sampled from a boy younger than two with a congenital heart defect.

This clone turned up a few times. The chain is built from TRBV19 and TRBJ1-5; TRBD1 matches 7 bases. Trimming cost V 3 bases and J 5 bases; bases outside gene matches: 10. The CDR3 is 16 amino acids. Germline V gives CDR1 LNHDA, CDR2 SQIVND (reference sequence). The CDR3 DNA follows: TGTGCCAGTAGTATCCCTGACAGGGACGGACATCAGCCCCAGCATTTT. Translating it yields CASSIPDRDGHQPQHF.

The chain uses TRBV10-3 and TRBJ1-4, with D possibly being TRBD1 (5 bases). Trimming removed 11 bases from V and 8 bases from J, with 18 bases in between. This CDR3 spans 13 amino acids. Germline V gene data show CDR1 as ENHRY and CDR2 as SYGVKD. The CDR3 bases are TGTGCCTCCCAGAGGCAGGGTGGAGAAAAACTGTTTTTT. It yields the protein CASQRQGGEKLFF.

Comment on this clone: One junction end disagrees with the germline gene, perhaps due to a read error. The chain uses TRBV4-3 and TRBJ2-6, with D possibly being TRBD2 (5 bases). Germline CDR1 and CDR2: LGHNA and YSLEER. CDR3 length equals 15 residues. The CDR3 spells CASSQDSVEASVLTF. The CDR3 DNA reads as TGCGCCAGCAGCCAAGATTCCGTGGAGGCCAGCGTCCTGACTTTC.

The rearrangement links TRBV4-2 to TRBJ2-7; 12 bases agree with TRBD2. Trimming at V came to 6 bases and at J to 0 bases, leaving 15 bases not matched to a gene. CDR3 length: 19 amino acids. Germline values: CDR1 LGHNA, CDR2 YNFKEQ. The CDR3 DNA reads TGTGCCAGCAGTAATTCCGGGACTAGCGGGCACCTAAGCTCCTACGAGCAGTACTTC. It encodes CASSNSGTSGHLSSYEQYF.

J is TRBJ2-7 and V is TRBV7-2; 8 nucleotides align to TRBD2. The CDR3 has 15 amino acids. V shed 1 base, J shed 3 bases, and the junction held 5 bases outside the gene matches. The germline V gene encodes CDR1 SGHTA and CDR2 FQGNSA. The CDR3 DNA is TGTGCCAGCAGCTTAGTTAAGGGACTAGTCTACGAGCAGTACTTC. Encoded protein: CASSLVKGLVYEQYF.

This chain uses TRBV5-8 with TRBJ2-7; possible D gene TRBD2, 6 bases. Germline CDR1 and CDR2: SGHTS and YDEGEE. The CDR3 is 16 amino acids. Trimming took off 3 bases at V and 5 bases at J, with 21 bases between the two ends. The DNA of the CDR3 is TGTGCCAGCAGCTCCTTATGGCGGGAATTCATGAACGAGCAGTACTTC. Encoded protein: CASSSLWREFMNEQYF.

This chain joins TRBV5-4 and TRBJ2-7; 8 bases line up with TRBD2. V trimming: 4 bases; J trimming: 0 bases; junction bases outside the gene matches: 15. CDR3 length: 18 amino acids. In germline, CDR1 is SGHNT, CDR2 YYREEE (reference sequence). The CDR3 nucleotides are TGTGCCAGCAGCCCACCGGGGGATAGCGGGACCCCCTCCTACGAGCAGTACTTC. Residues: CASSPPGDSGTPSYEQYF.

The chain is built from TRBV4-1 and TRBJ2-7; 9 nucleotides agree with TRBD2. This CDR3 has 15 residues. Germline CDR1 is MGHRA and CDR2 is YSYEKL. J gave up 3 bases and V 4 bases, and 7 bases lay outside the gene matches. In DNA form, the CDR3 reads TGCGCCAGCAGCCCCCGACTAGCGGAGCACTACGAGCAGTACTTC. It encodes CASSPRLAEHYEQYF.

The CDR3 is CASSQDRRVDQKLFF. The CDR3 DNA follows: TGCGCCAGCAGCCAAGATCGCAGGGTGGATCAAAAACTGTTTTTT. The gene calls are TRBV4-1 and TRBJ1-4; weak D call: TRBD1 (5 bases). V lost 0 bases and J 9 bases, leaving 14 bases between the germline ends. Germline CDR1 is MGHRA and CDR2 is YSYEKL. This CDR3 is 15 amino acids long.

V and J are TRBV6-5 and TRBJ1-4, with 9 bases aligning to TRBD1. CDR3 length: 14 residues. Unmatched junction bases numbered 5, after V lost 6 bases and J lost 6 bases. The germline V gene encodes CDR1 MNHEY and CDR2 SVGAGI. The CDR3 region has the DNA TGTGCCAGCAGCAGGGACAGGGAGGATGAAAAACTGTTTTTT. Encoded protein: CASSRDREDEKLFF.

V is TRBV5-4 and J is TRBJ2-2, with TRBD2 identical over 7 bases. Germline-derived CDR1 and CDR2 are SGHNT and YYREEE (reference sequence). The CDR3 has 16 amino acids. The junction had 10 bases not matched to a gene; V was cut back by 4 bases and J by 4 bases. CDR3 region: CASSPKRGRGTGELFF. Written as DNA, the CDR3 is TGTGCCAGCAGCCCCAAGCGGGGCCGGGGCACCGGGGAGCTGTTTTTT.

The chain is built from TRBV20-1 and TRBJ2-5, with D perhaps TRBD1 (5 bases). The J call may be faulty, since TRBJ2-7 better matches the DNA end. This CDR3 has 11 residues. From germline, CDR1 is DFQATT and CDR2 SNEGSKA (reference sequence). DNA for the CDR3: TGCAGTGCTTTGTGGGGCTCCGAGCAGTACTTC. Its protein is CSALWGSEQYF.

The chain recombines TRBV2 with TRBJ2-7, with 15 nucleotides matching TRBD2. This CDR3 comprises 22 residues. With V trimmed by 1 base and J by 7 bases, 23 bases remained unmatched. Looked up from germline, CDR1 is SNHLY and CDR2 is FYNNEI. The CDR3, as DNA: TGTGCCAGCAGTGAAGTAGACTTAACCGGGACTAGCGGGAGGAGGTGGGATGGTGAGCAGTACTTC. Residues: CASSEVDLTGTSGRRWDGEQYF.

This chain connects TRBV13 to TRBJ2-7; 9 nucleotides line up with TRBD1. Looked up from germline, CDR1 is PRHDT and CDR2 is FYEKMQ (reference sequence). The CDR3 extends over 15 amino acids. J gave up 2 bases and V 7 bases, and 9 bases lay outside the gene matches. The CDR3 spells CASIPRDRATYEQYF. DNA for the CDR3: TGTGCCAGCATCCCCCGGGACAGGGCAACCTACGAGCAGTACTTC.

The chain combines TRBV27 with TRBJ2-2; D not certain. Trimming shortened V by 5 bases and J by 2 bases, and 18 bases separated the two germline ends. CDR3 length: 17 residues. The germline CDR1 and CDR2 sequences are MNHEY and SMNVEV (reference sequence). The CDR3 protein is CASSLHLGGPNTGELFF. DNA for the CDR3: TGTGCCAGCAGTCTCCACTTGGGTGGGCCAAACACCGGGGAGCTGTTTTTT.

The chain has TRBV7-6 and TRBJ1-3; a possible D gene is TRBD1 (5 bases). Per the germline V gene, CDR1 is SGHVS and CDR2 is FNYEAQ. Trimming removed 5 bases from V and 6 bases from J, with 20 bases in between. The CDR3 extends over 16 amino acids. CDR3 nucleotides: TGTGCCAGCAGCCACGCGGGGGGTCTGTGGGAAAACACCATATATTTT. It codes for CASSHAGGLWENTIYF.

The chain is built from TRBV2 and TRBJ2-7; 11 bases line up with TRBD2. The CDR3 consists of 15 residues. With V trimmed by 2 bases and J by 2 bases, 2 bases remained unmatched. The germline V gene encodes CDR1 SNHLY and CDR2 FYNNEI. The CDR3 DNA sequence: TGTGCCAGCAGTGAACTAGCGGGAGGCCCCTACGAGCAGTACTTC. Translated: CASSELAGGPYEQYF.

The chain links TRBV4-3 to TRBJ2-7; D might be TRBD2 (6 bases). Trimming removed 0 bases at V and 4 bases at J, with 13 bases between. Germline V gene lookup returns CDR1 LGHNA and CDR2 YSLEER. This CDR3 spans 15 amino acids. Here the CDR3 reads CASSQDGAGIYEQYF. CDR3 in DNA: TGCGCCAGCAGCCAAGATGGAGCGGGTATATACGAGCAGTACTTC.

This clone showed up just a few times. The CDR3 sequence: CASSHSPNRDRGSYEQYF. CDR3 DNA: TGTGCCAGCAGCCATTCACCAAACCGGGACAGGGGATCCTACGAGCAGTACTTC. The chain is built from TRBV11-2 and TRBJ2-7; 10 nucleotides line up with TRBD1. There are 18 residues in the CDR3. V gave up 5 bases and J gave up 1 base; unmatched junction bases: 14. Germline V gene data show CDR1 as SGHAT and CDR2 as FQNNGV.

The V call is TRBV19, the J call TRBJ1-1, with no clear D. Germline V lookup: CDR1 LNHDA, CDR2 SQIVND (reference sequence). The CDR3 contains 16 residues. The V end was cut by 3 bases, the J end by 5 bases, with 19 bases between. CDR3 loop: CASSIWRSGEDTEAFF. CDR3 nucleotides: TGTGCCAGTAGTATTTGGCGCTCCGGGGAGGATACTGAAGCTTTCTTT.

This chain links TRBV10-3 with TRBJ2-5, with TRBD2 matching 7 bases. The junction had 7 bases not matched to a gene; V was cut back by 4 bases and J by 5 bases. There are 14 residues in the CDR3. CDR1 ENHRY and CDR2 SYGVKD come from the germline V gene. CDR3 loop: CAISARRGGETQYF. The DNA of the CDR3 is TGTGCCATCAGTGCCCGGAGGGGAGGGGAGACCCAGTACTTC.

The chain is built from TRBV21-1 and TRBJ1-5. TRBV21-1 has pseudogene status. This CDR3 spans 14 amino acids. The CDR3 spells CASSKTRGSQPQHF. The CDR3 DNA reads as TGTGCCAGCAGCAAAACGAGAGGGTCTCAGCCCCAGCATTTT.

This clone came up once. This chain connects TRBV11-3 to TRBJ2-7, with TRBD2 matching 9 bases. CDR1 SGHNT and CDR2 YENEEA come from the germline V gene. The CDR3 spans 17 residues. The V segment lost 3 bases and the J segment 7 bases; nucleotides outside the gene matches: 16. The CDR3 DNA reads TGTGCCAGCAGCTTCCCCAGAAGGGGCGGGAGGGCGGAGGAGCAGTACTTC. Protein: CASSFPRRGGRAEEQYF.

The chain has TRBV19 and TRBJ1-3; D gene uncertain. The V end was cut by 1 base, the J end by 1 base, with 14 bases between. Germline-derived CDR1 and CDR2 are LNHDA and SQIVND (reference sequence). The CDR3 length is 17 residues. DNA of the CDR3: TGTGCCAGTAGTATAGGTCCGAGGGAAGAATCTGGAAACACCATATATTTT. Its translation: CASSIGPREESGNTIYF.

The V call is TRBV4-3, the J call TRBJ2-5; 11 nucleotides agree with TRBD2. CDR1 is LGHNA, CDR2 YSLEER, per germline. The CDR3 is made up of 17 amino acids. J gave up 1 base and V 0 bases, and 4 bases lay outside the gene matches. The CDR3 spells CASSQDRLAGFQETQYF. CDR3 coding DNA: TGCGCCAGCAGCCAAGATCGACTAGCGGGGTTCCAAGAGACCCAGTACTTC.

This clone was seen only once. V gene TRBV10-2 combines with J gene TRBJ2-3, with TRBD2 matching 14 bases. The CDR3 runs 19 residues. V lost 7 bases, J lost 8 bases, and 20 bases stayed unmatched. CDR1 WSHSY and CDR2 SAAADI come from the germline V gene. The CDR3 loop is CASIRGLAGESFKVGTQYF. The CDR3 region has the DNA TGCGCCAGCATCCGGGGACTAGCGGGAGAATCATTCAAAGTGGGTACGCAGTATTTT.

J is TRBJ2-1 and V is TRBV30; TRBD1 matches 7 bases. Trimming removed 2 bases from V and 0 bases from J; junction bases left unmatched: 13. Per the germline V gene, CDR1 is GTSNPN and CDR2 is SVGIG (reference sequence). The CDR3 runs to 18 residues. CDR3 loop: CAWSRFEGNRGSYNEQFF. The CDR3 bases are TGTGCCTGGAGTAGATTTGAGGGGAACAGGGGCTCCTACAATGAGCAGTTCTTC.